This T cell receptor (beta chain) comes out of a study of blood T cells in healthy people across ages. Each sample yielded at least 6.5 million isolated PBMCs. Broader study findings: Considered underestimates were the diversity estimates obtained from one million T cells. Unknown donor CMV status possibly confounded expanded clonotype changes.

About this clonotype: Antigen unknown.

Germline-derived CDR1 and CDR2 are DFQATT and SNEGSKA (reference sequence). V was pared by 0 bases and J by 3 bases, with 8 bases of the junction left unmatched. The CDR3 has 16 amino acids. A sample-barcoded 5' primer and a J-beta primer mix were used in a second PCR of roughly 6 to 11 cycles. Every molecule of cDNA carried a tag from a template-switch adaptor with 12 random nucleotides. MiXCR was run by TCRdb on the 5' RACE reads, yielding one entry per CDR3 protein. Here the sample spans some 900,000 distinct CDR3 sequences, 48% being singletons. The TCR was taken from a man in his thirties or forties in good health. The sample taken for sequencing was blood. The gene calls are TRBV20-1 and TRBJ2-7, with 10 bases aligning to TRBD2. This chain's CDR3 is CSARDRLAGVGYEQYF. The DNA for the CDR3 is TGCAGTGCTAGAGATCGGCTAGCGGGGGTCGGCTACGAGCAGTACTTC.